This T cell receptor beta chain was sequenced for a study of blood T cell repertoires in COVID-19. Overall study: The analysed material was cDNA or gDNA that came from T cells, B-cell-depleted T cells, or PBMCs.

This clone was seen more than once but under ten times. Cohort assignment relied on participant-reported clinical history. Germline values: CDR1 GTSNPN, CDR2 SVGIG (reference sequence). The CDR3 has 19 amino acids. Trimming took 0 bases from V and 0 from J, leaving 18 bases between them. Authors' methods: Counts of nucleated cells, estimated from reference gene primer amplification, were obtained. The table came from immunoSEQ multiplex PCR; TCRdb's copy has only in-frame clones and leaves some out. The V and J calls and clone size were taken over from that table, and D and trimming were inferred from the DNA. This table has around 150,000 clones, 80% appearing once.

The clonotype comes from a woman in her fifties or sixties who had recovered from COVID-19. This chain links TRBV30 with TRBJ1-6, with D hard to call. The sequencing input was PBMCs or T cells enriched from blood (not recorded which). CDR3 loop: CAWSVLGLAGSSYNSPLHF. As DNA, the CDR3 is TGTGCCTGGAGTGTACTAGGACTGGCAGGCAGCTCCTATAATTCACCCCTCCACTTT.